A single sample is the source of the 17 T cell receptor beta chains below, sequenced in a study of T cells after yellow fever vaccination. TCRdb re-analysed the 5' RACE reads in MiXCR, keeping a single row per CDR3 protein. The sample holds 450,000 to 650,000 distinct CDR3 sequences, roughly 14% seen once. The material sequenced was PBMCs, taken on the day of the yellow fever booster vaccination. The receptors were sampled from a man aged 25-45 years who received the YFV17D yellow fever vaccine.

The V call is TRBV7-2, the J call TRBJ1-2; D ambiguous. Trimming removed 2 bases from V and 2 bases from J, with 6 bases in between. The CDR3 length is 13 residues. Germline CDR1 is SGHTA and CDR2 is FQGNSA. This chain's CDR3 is CASSLPQNYGYTF. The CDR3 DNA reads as TGTGCCAGCAGCTTACCACAGAACTATGGCTACACCTTC.

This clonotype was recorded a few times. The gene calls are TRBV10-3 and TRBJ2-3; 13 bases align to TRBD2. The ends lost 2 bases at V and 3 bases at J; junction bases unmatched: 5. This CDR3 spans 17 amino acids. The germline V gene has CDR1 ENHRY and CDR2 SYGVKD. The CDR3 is CAISEPRTSGSTDTQYF. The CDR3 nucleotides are TGTGCCATCAGTGAGCCCCGGACTAGCGGGAGTACAGATACGCAGTATTTT.

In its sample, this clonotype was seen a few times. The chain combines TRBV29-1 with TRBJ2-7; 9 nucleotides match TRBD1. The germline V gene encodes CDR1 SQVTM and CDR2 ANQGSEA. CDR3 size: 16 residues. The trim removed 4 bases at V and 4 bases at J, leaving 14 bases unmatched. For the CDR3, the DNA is TGCAGCGTTGCGAATCTTATCCGGGACAGGGCTTACGAGCAGTACTTC. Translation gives CSVANLIRDRAYEQYF.

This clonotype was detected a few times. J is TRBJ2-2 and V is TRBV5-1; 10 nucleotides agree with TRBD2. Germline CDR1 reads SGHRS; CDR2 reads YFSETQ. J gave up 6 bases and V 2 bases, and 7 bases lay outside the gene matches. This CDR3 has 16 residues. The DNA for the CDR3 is TGCGCCAGCAGCTTCGAACTAGCGGGATGGTCCGGGGAGCTGTTTTTT. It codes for CASSFELAGWSGELFF.

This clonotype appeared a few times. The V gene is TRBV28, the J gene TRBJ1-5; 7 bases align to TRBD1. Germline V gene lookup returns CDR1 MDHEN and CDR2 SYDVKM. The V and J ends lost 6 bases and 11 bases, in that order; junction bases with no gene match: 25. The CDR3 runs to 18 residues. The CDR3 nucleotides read TGTGCCAGCAGAACCACTCAAATGGGGCTGACAGGGTGGCATACCCAGCATTTT. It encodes CASRTTQMGLTGWHTQHF.

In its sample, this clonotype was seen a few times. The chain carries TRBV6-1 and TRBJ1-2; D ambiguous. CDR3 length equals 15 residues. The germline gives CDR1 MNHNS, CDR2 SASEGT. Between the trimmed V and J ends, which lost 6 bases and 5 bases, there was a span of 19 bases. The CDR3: CASSPMPEQPYGYTF. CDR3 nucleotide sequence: TGTGCCAGCAGCCCTATGCCCGAACAGCCTTATGGCTACACCTTC.

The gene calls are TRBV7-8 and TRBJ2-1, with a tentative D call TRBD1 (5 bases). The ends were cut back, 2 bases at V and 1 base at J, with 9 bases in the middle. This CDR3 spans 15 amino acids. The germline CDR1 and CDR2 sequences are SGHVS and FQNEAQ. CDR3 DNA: TGTGCCAGCAGCTTAATCAGGGCATCCTACAATGAGCAGTTCTTC. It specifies CASSLIRASYNEQFF.

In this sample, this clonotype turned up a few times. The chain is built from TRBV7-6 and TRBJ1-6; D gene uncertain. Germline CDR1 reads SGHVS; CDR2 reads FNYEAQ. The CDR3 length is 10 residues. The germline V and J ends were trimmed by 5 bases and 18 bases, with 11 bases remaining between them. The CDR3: CASSPRRSHF. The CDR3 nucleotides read TGTGCCAGCAGCCCTCGACGGTCCCACTTT.

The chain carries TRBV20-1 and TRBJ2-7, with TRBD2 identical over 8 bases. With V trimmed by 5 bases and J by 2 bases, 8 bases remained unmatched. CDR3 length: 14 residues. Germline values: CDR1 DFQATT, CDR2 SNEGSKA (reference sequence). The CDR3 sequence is CSASGTSRPYEQYF. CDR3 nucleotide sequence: TGCAGTGCTTCCGGGACTAGTAGGCCCTACGAGCAGTACTTC.

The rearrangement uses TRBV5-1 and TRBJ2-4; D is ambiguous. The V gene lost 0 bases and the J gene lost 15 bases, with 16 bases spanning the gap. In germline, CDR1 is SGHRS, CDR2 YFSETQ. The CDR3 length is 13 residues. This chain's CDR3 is CASSLAHKAERYF. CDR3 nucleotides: TGCGCCAGCAGCTTGGCACACAAGGCCGAGAGGTACTTC.

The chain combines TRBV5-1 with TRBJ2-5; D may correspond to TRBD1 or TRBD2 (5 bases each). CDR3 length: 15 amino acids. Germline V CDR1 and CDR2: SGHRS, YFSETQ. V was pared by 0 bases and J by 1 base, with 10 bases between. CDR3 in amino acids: CASSLGGPLQETQYF. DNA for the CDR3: TGCGCCAGCAGCTTGGGGGGACCCCTCCAAGAGACCCAGTACTTC.

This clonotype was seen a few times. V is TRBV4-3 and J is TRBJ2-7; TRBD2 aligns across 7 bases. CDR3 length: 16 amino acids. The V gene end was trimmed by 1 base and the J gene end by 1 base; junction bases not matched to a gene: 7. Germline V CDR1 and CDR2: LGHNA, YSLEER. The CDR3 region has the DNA TGCGCCAGCAGCCAAGTAGTAGCGGGTGGGTCCTACGAGCAGTACTTC. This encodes CASSQVVAGGSYEQYF.

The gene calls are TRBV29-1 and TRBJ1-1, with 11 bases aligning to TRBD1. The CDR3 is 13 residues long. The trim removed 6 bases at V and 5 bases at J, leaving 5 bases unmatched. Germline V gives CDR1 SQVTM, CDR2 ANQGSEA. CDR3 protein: CSVGTGGGTEAFF. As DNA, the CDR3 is TGCAGCGTCGGGACAGGGGGAGGGACTGAAGCTTTCTTT.

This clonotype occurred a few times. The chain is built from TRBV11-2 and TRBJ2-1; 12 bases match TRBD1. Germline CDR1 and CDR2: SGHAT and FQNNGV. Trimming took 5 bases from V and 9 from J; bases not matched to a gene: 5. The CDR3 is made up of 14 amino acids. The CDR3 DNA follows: TGTGCCAGCAGCGTAGGGACAGGGGGCCTTGAGCAGTTCTTC. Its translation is CASSVGTGGLEQFF.

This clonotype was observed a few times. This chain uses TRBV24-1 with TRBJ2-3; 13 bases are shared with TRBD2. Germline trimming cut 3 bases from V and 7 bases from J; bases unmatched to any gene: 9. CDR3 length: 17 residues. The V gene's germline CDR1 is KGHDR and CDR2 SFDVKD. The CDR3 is CATSDGRTSGRSHTQYF. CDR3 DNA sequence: TGTGCCACCAGTGATGGACGGACTAGCGGGAGATCACATACGCAGTATTTT.

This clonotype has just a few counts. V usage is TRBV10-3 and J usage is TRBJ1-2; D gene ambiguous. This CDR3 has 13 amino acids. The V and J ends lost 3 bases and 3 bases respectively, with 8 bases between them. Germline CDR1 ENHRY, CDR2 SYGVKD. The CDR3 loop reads CAISDKGDYGYTF. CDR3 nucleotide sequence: TGTGCCATCAGTGATAAGGGTGACTATGGCTACACCTTC.

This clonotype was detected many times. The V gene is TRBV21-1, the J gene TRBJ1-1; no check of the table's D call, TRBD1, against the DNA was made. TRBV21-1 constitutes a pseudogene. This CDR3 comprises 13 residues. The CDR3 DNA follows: TGTGCCAGACGGCGGGACAGCAACACTGAAGCTTTCTTT. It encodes CARRRDSNTEAFF.